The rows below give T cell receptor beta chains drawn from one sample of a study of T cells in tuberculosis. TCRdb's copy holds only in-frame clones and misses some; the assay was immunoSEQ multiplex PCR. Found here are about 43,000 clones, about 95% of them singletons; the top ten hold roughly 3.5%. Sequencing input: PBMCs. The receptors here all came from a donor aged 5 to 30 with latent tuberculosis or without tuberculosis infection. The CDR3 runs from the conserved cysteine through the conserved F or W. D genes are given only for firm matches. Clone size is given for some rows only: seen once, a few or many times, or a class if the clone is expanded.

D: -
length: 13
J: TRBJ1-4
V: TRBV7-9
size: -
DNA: TGTGCCAGCAGCCTAACCCATAATGAAAAACTGTTTTTT
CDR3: CASSLTHNEKLFF

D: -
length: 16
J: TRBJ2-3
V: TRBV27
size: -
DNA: TGTGCCAGCAGCCGCAAGGGGGGGGCTAGCACAGATACGCAGTATTTT
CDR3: CASSRKGGASTDTQYF

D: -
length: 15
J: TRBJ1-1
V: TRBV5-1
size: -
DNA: TGCGCCAGCAGCAGCGGGGAGCAGTCTAACACTGAAGCTTTCTTT
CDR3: CASSSGEQSNTEAFF

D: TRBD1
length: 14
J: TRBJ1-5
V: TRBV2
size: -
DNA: TGTGCCAGCAGTACCGGGACAGGGGTTCAGCCCCAGCATTTT
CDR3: CASSTGTGVQPQHF

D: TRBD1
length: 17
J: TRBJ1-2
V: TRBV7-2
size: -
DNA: TGTGCCAGCAGCTACTGGGACAGGGGCAATCCTAACTATGGCTACACCTTC
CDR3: CASSYWDRGNPNYGYTF

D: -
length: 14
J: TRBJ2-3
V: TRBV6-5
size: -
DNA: TGTGCCAGCAGTTACTCGACAGCCACAGATACGCAGTATTTT
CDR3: CASSYSTATDTQYF

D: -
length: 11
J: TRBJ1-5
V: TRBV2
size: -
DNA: TGTGCCAGCAGTCGGGATCAGCCCCAGCATTTT
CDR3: CASSRDQPQHF

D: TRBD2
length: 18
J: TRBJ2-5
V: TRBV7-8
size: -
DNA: TGTGCCAGCAGTTTTAGAGGACTAGCGGAGAGAAGGGAAGAGACCCAGTACTTC
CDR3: CASSFRGLAERREETQYF

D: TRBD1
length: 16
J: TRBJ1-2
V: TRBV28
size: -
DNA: TGTGCCAGCAGCCCTCCGGGACAGGCCCTCCGGGAGGGCTACACCTTC
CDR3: CASSPPGQALREGYTF

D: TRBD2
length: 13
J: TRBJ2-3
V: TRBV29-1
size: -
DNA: TGCAGCGTTGAAACGGGGGGTGGGGATACGCAGTATTTT
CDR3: CSVETGGGDTQYF

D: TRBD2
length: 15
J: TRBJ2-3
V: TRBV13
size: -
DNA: TGTGCCAGCAGCTTGGGACTAGCGCACACAGATACGCAGTATTTT
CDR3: CASSLGLAHTDTQYF

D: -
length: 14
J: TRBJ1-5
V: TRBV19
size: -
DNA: TGTGCCAGTAGTATATCAGGGGGCAATCAGCCCCAGCATTTT
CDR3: CASSISGGNQPQHF

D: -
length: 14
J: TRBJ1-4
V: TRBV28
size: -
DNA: TGTGCCAGCAGTTTACTACAGCATAATGAAAAACTGTTTTTT
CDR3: CASSLLQHNEKLFF

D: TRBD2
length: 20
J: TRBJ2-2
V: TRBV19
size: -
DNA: TGTGCCAGTAGTATAGCCCTCCTAGCGGGGGGGCCGTTGAACACCGGGGAGCTGTTTTTT
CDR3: CASSIALLAGGPLNTGELFF

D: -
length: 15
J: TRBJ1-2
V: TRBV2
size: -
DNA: TGTGCCAGCAGTGAGGGCAGAGCAACTAACTATGGCTACACCTTC
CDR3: CASSEGRATNYGYTF

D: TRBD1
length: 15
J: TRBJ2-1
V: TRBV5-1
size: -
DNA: TGCGCCAGCAGCTTGGGTGGGACAGCCAACAATGAGCAGTTCTTC
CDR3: CASSLGGTANNEQFF

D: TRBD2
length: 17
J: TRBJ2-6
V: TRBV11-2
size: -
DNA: TGTGCCAGCAGGCTAGCGGGGGGGTCATCTGGGGCCAACGTCCTGACTTTC
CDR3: CASRLAGGSSGANVLTF

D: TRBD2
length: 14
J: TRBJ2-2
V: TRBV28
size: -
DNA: TGTGCCACCAAAATCAGAGCTAGCGGGATTGGGCTGTTTTTT
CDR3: CATKIRASGIGLFF

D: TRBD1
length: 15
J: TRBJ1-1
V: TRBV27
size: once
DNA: TGTGCCAGCAGTCCAGGGACAGGCGGGAACACTGAAGCTTTCTTT
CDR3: CASSPGTGGNTEAFF

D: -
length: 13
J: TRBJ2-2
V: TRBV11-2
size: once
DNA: TGTGCCAGCAGCTTAGATCCCGGCGGGGAGCTGTTTTTT
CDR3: CASSLDPGGELFF

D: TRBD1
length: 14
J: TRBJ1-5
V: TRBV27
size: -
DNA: TGTGCCAGCAAAAGCGGGACAGGTGGACAGCCCCAGCATTTT
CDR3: CASKSGTGGQPQHF

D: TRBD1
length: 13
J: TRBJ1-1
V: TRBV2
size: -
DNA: TGTGCCAGCTCACAGGGGGCAGGGACTGAAGCTTTCTTT
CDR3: CASSQGAGTEAFF

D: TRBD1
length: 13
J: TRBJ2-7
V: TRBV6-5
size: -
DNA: TGTGCCAGCAACCGGGACAGGAGCTTCGTGCAGTACTTC
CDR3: CASNRDRSFVQYF

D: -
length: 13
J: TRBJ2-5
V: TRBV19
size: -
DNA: TGTGCCAGTAGTCCCTCCTTACGAGTGACCCAGTACTTC
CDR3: CASSPSLRVTQYF

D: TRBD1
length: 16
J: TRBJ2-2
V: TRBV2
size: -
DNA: TGTGCCAGCAGTGACATACAGGGGCAATTCACCGGGGAGCTGTTTTTT
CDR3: CASSDIQGQFTGELFF

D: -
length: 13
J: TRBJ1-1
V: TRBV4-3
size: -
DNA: TGCGCCAGCAGCCCCCTTGCCGGGGAAGAAGCTTTCTTT
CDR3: CASSPLAGEEAFF

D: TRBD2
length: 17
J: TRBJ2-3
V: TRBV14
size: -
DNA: TGTGCCAGCAGCCACTCTCTAGCGGGGGCGCGCACAGATACGCAGTATTTT
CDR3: CASSHSLAGARTDTQYF

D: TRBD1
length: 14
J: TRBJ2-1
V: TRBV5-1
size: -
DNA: TGCGCCAGCAGCCCGGGACAGCTTTACAATGAGCAGTTCTTC
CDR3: CASSPGQLYNEQFF

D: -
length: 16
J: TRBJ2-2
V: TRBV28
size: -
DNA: TGTGCCAGCAGCCTAGACTTAGCTTCCTACACCGGGGAGCTGTTTTTT
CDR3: CASSLDLASYTGELFF

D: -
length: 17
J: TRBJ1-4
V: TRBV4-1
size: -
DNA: TGCGCCAGCAGCCAAGACGCCTCCCGACAGGTGAATGAAAAACTGTTTTTT
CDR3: CASSQDASRQVNEKLFF

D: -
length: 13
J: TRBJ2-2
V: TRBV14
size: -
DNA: TGTGCCAGCAGCCAAACAGGGACCGGGGAGCTGTTTTTT
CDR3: CASSQTGTGELFF

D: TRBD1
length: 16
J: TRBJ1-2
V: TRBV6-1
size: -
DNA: TGTGCCAGCAGTGCGACCGGGACAGGGGGCAACTATGGCTACACCTTC
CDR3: CASSATGTGGNYGYTF

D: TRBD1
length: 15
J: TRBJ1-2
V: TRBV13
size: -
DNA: TGTGCCAGCAGCCCTGGGACAGGCAAATACTATGGCTACACCTTC
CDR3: CASSPGTGKYYGYTF

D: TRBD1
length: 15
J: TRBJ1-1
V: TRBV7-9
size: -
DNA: TGTGCCAGCAGCGCCCGGACAGGGCAAGGAACTGAAGCTTTCTTT
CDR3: CASSARTGQGTEAFF

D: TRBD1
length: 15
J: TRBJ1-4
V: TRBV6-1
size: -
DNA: TGTGCCAGCAGTGAGGGGACAGCAACTAATGAAAAACTGTTTTTT
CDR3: CASSEGTATNEKLFF

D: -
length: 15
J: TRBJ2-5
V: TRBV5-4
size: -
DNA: TGTGCCAGCAGCTTGATTCTTAGCCCACAAGAGACCCAGTACTTC
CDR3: CASSLILSPQETQYF

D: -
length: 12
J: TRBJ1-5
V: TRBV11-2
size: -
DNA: TGTGCCAGCAGCTTAAAGGACAGTGTTCAGCATTTT
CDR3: CASSLKDSVQHF

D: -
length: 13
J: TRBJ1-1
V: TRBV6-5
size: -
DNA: TGTGCCAGCAGCCGTTCGGGGGACACTGAAGCTTTCTTT
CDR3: CASSRSGDTEAFF

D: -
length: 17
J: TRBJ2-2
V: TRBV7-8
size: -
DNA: TGTGCCAGCAAGCCGCTCGGGAACAACGCTAACACCGGGGAGCTGTTTTTT
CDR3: CASKPLGNNANTGELFF

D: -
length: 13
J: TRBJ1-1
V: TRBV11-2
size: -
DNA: TGTGCCAGCAGCTTAGAAAACTTCACTGAAGCTTTCTTT
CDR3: CASSLENFTEAFF

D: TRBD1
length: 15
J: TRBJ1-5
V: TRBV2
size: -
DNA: TGTGCCAGCAGTAGAGGGGGCGCCGGTAATCAGCCCCAGCATTTT
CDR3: CASSRGGAGNQPQHF

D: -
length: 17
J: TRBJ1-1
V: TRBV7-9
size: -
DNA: TGTGCCAGCAGCCCCGGATATGATTGGGGGGTGAACACTGAAGCTTTCTTT
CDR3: CASSPGYDWGVNTEAFF

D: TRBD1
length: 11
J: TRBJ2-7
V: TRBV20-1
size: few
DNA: TGCAGTGCGATACAGGGGGTCGAGCAGTACTTC
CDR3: CSAIQGVEQYF

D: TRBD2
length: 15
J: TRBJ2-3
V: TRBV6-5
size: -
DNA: TGTGCCAGCAGTACGATAGCGGGGTTACCAGATACGCAGTATTTT
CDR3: CASSTIAGLPDTQYF

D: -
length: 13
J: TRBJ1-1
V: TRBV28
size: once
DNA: TGTGCCAGCAGTTTGGGAGGCAGGACTGAAGCTTTCTTT
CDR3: CASSLGGRTEAFF

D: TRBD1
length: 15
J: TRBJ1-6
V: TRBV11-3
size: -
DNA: TGTGCCAGCAGCTTGTGGAACAGGGGTAATTCACCCCTCCACTTT
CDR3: CASSLWNRGNSPLHF